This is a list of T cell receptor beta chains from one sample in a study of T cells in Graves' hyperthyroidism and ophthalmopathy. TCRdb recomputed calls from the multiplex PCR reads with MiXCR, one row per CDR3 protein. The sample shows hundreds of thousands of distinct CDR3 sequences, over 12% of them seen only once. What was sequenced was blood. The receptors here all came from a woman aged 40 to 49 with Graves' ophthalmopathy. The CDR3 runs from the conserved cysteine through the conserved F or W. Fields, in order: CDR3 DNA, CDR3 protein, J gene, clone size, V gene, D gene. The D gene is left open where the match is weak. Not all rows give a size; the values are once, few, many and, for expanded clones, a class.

DNA: TGTGCCAGTAGTATTGTGCACAGGGGGTCCTATGGCTACACCTTC
CDR3: CASSIVHRGSYGYTF
J: TRBJ1-2
size: many
V: TRBV19
D: TRBD1

DNA: TGCGCCAGCAGCTCCCGGGACATCGCGAACACCGGGGAGCTGTTTTTT
CDR3: CASSSRDIANTGELFF
J: TRBJ2-2
size: many
V: TRBV5-1
D: NA

DNA: TGTGCCAGTAGAGGGGAGCTGGGGACAAGAGGGGGCGACGAGCAGCACTTC
CDR3: CASRGELGTRGGDEQHF
J: TRBJ2-7
size: few
V: TRBV19
D: TRBD1

DNA: TGTGCCAGCAGCTTCTCGGGTGTTGGGGGGGAGACCCAGTACTTC
CDR3: CASSFSGVGGETQYF
J: TRBJ2-5
size: many
V: TRBV7-2
D: NA

DNA: TGTGCCAGCAGTTTATTGGGGGTCGCTGGGGCCAACGTCCTGACTTTC
CDR3: CASSLLGVAGANVLTF
J: TRBJ2-6
size: few
V: TRBV27
D: NA

DNA: TGTGCCAGCACCTCACCACGGACAGGGGGCCGCGAGCAGTACTTC
CDR3: CASTSPRTGGREQYF
J: TRBJ2-7
size: many
V: TRBV28
D: TRBD1

DNA: TGCAGCGTTGAATCGGGGGGGCATCGCACTGAAGCTTTCTTT
CDR3: CSVESGGHRTEAFF
J: TRBJ1-1
size: NA
V: TRBV29-1
D: NA

DNA: TGCAGTGCTCACCGGACAGGGGGCGATCAGCCCCAGCATTTT
CDR3: CSAHRTGGDQPQHF
J: TRBJ1-5
size: many
V: TRBV20-1
D: TRBD1

DNA: TGTGCCAGCAGTCGGGAGGGGGACCCTCCTGACGAGCAGTACTTC
CDR3: CASSREGDPPDEQYF
J: TRBJ2-7
size: few
V: TRBV12-3/TRBV12-4
D: TRBD2

DNA: TGTGCCAGCAGCCGCCCCAGCCAGGTATCCGAGCAGTACTTC
CDR3: CASSRPSQVSEQYF
J: TRBJ2-7
size: few
V: TRBV2
D: NA

DNA: TGTGCCAGCAGTGACAGGGGGCGATTGGACGAGCAGTACTTC
CDR3: CASSDRGRLDEQYF
J: TRBJ2-7
size: many
V: TRBV25-1
D: TRBD1

DNA: TGTGCCAGCAGCTTAGCTCCAGGGGGGGCTAGGGAGCAGTACTTC
CDR3: CASSLAPGGAREQYF
J: TRBJ2-7
size: many
V: TRBV7-9
D: NA

DNA: TGTGCCAGCAGTTTTTTCAATCTTTTGAACACTGAAGCTTTCTTT
CDR3: CASSFFNLLNTEAFF
J: TRBJ1-1
size: once
V: TRBV12-3/TRBV12-4
D: NA

DNA: TGTGCCACCAGCAGAGCCGGACAGGGAGAGTATGGCTACACCTTC
CDR3: CATSRAGQGEYGYTF
J: TRBJ1-2
size: many
V: TRBV15
D: TRBD1

DNA: TGCAGCGCTGAAGCTAGCGGGAAGTACGAGCAGTACTTC
CDR3: CSAEASGKYEQYF
J: TRBJ2-7
size: few
V: TRBV29-1
D: TRBD2

DNA: TGTGCCAGCAGCGCAGGTGGACTGCACCAAGAGACCCAGTACTTC
CDR3: CASSAGGLHQETQYF
J: TRBJ2-5
size: NA
V: TRBV7-6
D: NA

DNA: TGTGCCAGCAAGGGACAGGGGATTGGCTACACCTTC
CDR3: CASKGQGIGYTF
J: TRBJ1-2
size: NA
V: TRBV6-2/TRBV6-3
D: TRBD1